This TCR beta chain was identified in a study of T cell responses to AZD1222 COVID-19 vaccine. TCRdb's table, derived via immunoSEQ multiplex PCR, lists solely in-frame clones and lacks some. The data hold roughly 87,000 clones, with about nine tenths observed a single time. V dropped 7 bases and J dropped 2; count of bases not matched to a gene: 14. The CDR3 is 17 amino acids. The V gene's germline CDR1 is WNHNN and CDR2 SYGVQD (reference sequence). The sequence came from an adult who received the AZD1222 COVID-19 vaccine. Material: peripheral blood, obtained 28 days after the second AZD1222 dose. The rearrangement joins TRBV10-1 to TRBJ2-1; 7 positions agree with TRBD1. Here the CDR3 reads CASTKTTGNLPYNEQFF. CDR3 DNA sequence: TGCGCCAGCACTAAAACGACAGGGAATCTACCCTACAATGAGCAGTTCTTC.